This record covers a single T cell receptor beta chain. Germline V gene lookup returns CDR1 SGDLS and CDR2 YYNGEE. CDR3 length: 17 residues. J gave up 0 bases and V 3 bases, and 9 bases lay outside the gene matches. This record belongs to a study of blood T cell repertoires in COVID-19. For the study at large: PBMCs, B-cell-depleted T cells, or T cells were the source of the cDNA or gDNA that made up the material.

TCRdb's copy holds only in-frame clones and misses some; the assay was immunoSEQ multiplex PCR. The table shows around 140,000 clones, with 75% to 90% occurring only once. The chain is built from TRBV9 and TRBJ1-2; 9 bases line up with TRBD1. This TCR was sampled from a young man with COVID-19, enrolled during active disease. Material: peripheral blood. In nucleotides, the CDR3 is TGTGCCAGCAGCGGGGAGGGGGGACAGGGCTCTAACTATGGCTACACCTTC. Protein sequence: CASSGEGGQGSNYGYTF.